This entry lists 18 T cell receptor beta chains sequenced from one sample in a study of OX40 agonist ivuxolimab in advanced cancers. Profiling relied on immunoSEQ multiplex PCR, and the TCRdb table lists in-frame clones only, not all of them. The repertoire has over 45,000 clones, around 88% of them found once; the top ten carry roughly 28%. The specimen comprised CD4+ or CD8+ T cells sorted from blood, sampled in a trial of the OX40 agonist ivuxolimab. Source of these receptors: an adult with an advanced solid tumor such as melanoma, head and neck, liver or kidney cancer.

The chain combines TRBV14 with TRBJ2-7, with D tentatively TRBD1 (6 bases). Germline CDR1 SGHDN, CDR2 FVKESK. V was cut by 1 base and J by 3 bases, with 19 bases left in between. The CDR3 is made up of 17 amino acids. The CDR3: CASSQGPNRVPSYEQYF. The CDR3 DNA follows: TGTGCCAGCAGCCAAGGACCCAACAGGGTTCCAAGCTACGAGCAGTACTTC. The full variable domain, with the rest looked up from reference TRBV14 and TRBJ2-7, is EAGVTQFPSHSVIEKGQTVTLRCDPISGHDNLYWYRRVMGKEIKFLLHFVKESKQDESGMPNNRFLAERTGGTYSTLKVQPAELEDSGVYFCASSQGPNRVPSYEQYFGPGTRLTVT.

In its sample, this clone was seen once. This chain uses TRBV5-6 with TRBJ1-5, with 9 bases aligning to TRBD1. The germline gives CDR1 SGHDT, CDR2 YYEEEE. The CDR3 loop spans 16 amino acids. Trimming took 4 bases from V and 8 from J; bases not matched to a gene: 13. The DNA for the CDR3 is TGTGCCAGCAGCAACGGTCCGACGACAGGGGGTGAGCCCCAGCATTTT. This translates into CASSNGPTTGGEPQHF.

The chain links TRBV7-9 to TRBJ1-4; 7 positions match TRBD1. The CDR3 runs to 16 residues. With V trimmed by 5 bases and J by 4 bases, 10 bases remained unmatched. Germline V CDR1 and CDR2: SEHNR, FQNEAQ (reference sequence). CDR3 amino acids: CASSPRGGQFNEKLFF. The CDR3, as DNA: TGTGCCAGCAGCCCGAGGGGGGGACAGTTTAATGAAAAACTGTTTTTT.

This chain connects TRBV5-8 to TRBJ1-1; D gene unclear. Germline lookup yields CDR1 SGHTS and CDR2 YDEGEE. V lost 4 bases to trimming and J lost 4 bases, with 14 bases between them. The CDR3 has 14 residues. CDR3 sequence reads: CASSTGEGLTEAFF. CDR3 nucleotide sequence: TGTGCCAGCAGCACCGGGGAAGGGCTCACTGAAGCTTTCTTT.

This clone appeared once. V gene TRBV19 combines with J gene TRBJ2-1; D perhaps matches TRBD1 (5 bases). The CDR3 totals 15 residues. The germline CDR1 and CDR2 sequences are LNHDA and SQIVND (reference sequence). The V end lost 4 bases, the J end lost 5 bases, and 15 bases lay between the germline ends. CDR3: CASSTGHDRNNEQFF. CDR3 in DNA: TGTGCCAGTAGTACCGGACACGATCGGAACAATGAGCAGTTCTTC.

The chain uses TRBV28 and TRBJ2-1, with 10 positions matching TRBD1. CDR1 and CDR2 from the germline V gene are MDHEN and SYDVKM. The length of the CDR3 is 16 residues. Trimming at V came to 3 bases and at J to 5 bases, leaving 7 bases not matched to a gene. CDR3 amino acids: CASSFPAGTGDNEQFF. Written as DNA, the CDR3 is TGTGCCAGCAGTTTTCCGGCCGGGACAGGGGACAATGAGCAGTTCTTC.

This clone was observed a handful of times. The rearrangement links TRBV6-5 to TRBJ1-1; 8 nucleotides agree with TRBD1. This CDR3 is 15 amino acids long. Germline V lookup: CDR1 MNHEY, CDR2 SVGAGI. Trimming removed 0 bases from V and 1 base from J; junction bases left unmatched: 1. The CDR3 is CASSYSTGANTEAFF. CDR3 bases: TGTGCCAGCAGTTACTCGACAGGGGCGAACACTGAAGCTTTCTTT.

This clone was counted between two and nine times. The J gene is TRBJ2-7, the V gene TRBV19; D is unclear. V was trimmed by 3 bases and J by 4 bases, leaving 13 bases between them. The CDR3 loop spans 14 amino acids. Per the germline V gene, CDR1 is LNHDA and CDR2 is SQIVND (reference sequence). The CDR3 DNA is TGTGCCAGTAGTATTAACCCGGAAAGGTACGAGCAGTACTTC. Amino acid sequence: CASSINPERYEQYF. Drawing the rest from reference TRBV19 and TRBJ2-7, the complete variable domain is DGGITQSPKYLFRKEGQNVTLSCEQNLNHDAMYWYRQDPGQGLRLIYYSQIVNDFQKGDIAEGYSVSREKKESFPLTVTSAQKNPTAFYLCASSINPERYEQYFGPGTRLTVT.

The gene calls are TRBV5-1 and TRBJ2-7; 12 nucleotides agree with TRBD1. Germline V gives CDR1 SGHRS, CDR2 YFSETQ. The CDR3 runs 15 residues. After removal of 0 bases from V and 7 bases from J, the junction contained 5 bases not matched to a gene. CDR3 protein: CASSLAGQGAKEQYF. Written as DNA, the CDR3 is TGCGCCAGCAGCTTGGCGGGACAGGGGGCGAAGGAGCAGTACTTC.

V usage is TRBV4-1 and J usage is TRBJ2-7; unclear D gene. CDR1 is MGHRA, CDR2 YSYEKL, per germline. The CDR3 is 14 residues long. The V end was cut by 1 base, the J end by 2 bases, with 9 bases between. The CDR3 DNA reads TGCGCCAGCAGCCAAGGGGGTTTCCCCTACGAGCAGTACTTC. It is translated as CASSQGGFPYEQYF.

This sequence joins TRBV5-8 and TRBJ2-5; tentative D call: TRBD1 (5 bases). CDR1 and CDR2 (germline): SGHTS, YDEGEE. V lost 0 bases and J 2 bases, leaving 8 bases between the germline ends. This CDR3 is 14 amino acids long. The CDR3 DNA reads as TGTGCCAGCAGCTTGGCCCAGGGTCAAGAGACCCAGTACTTC. It yields the protein CASSLAQGQETQYF.

The rearrangement links TRBV10-3 to TRBJ2-5; D may match TRBD1 or TRBD2 (6 bases each). The CDR3 loop spans 16 amino acids. With 0 bases removed from V and 7 bases from J, the gap between germline ends came to 18 bases. Germline lookup yields CDR1 ENHRY and CDR2 SYGVKD. The CDR3 DNA reads as TGTGCCATCAGTGAGTCGGAGGGGGGAAACTTCGGGACCCAGTACTTC. Translated: CAISESEGGNFGTQYF.

This clone qualifies as large (0.1 to 1%). This chain uses TRBV2 with TRBJ1-5; D gene unclear. CDR3 size: 15 residues. Trimming cost V 2 bases and J 4 bases, with 12 bases left between them. CDR1 and CDR2 from the germline V gene are SNHLY and FYNNEI. CDR3 amino acids: CASSEIGRSNQPQHF. In DNA form, the CDR3 reads TGTGCCAGCAGTGAAATCGGGAGGTCGAATCAGCCCCAGCATTTT.

CDR3 coding DNA: TGTGCCAGCAGTCCAATACAGGGACAAGAGACCCAGTACTTC. Protein sequence: CASSPIQGQETQYF. The chain has TRBV5-5 and TRBJ2-5, with D perhaps matching TRBD1 (6 bases). The germline V gene has CDR1 SGHKS and CDR2 YYEKEE (reference sequence). The V gene lost 5 bases and the J gene lost 2 bases, with 13 bases spanning the gap. There are 14 residues in the CDR3.

This clone occurred once. V usage is TRBV19 and J usage is TRBJ1-1; weak D call: TRBD1 (5 bases). The CDR3 runs 11 residues. The ends were cut back, 9 bases at V and 1 base at J, with 6 bases in the middle. Germline V CDR1 and CDR2: LNHDA, SQIVND (reference sequence). CDR3 nucleotide sequence: TGTGCCAGCGGACAGAACACTGAAGCTTTCTTT. This codes for CASGQNTEAFF. The whole variable domain, filled in from reference TRBV19 and TRBJ1-1, reads DGGITQSPKYLFRKEGQNVTLSCEQNLNHDAMYWYRQDPGQGLRLIYYSQIVNDFQKGDIAEGYSVSREKKESFPLTVTSAQKNPTAFYLCASGQNTEAFFGQGTRLTVV.

J is TRBJ1-6 and V is TRBV4-1, with no clear D. V was trimmed by 1 base and J by 9 bases, leaving 13 bases between them. The germline CDR1 and CDR2 sequences are MGHRA and YSYEKL. There are 15 residues in the CDR3. The CDR3 coding sequence is TGCGCCAGCAGCCAAGGACCGTCGGCGGGTTCACCCCTCCACTTT. Encoded protein: CASSQGPSAGSPLHF.

The chain uses TRBV6-5 and TRBJ2-6, with unresolved D. Germline V gives CDR1 MNHEY, CDR2 SVGAGI. The CDR3 consists of 14 residues. Trimming pared 7 bases from V and 3 bases from J, leaving 10 bases between. CDR3 nucleotide sequence: TGTGCCAGCATGGGTGGAAATGGGGCCAACGTCCTGACTTTC. Translated: CASMGGNGANVLTF.

This rearrangement joins TRBV28 to TRBJ2-3, with D perhaps TRBD1 (6 bases). The CDR3 length is 14 residues. The germline CDR1 and CDR2 sequences are MDHEN and SYDVKM. Trimming took 5 bases from V and 4 from J, leaving 13 bases between them. This CDR3 is CASSPGARADTQYF. CDR3 sequence (DNA): TGTGCCAGCAGTCCAGGGGCCCGGGCAGATACGCAGTATTTT.